The clone carrying this T cell receptor (beta chain) was found once. The target antigen is unknown. The sample's time point: pre-treatment sample, taken before nivolumab and TIL therapy. Stage 4 NSCLC adults joined between October 2017 and January 2020. This specimen comes from a study of TIL therapy for anti-PD-1-resistant metastatic lung cancer. Study background: Tumor harvest preceded PD-1/PD-L1 blockade, followed by nivolumab treatment. Half of patients were current or former smokers. Study-wide findings and caveats: TIL clonotype persistence in blood showed no apparent association with response.

CDR3 length: 17 amino acids. Germline CDR1 KGHSH, CDR2 LQKENI. Deletions cut 6 bases from V and 0 bases from J, with 18 bases between. This was the immunoSEQ v3 assay. Method: immunoSEQ multiplex PCR; TCRdb's copy keeps in-frame clones and lacks some. The top ten hold roughly 3% of the sample, which has roughly 57,000 clones, more than 80% seen once. The V gene is TRBV18, the J gene TRBJ1-3; possibly TRBD1 for D (5 bases). This TCR was sampled from a person between 25 and 79 years old with non-small cell lung cancer. Sequenced material: blood, taken at baseline. CDR3 in amino acids: CASSPEEGRLSGNTIYF. Written as DNA, the CDR3 is TGTGCCAGCTCGCCGGAAGAGGGGCGCCTCTCTGGAAACACCATATATTTT.